This T cell receptor (beta chain) emerged from a study of technical replicates of blood from several donors. Here immunoSEQ multiplex PCR was the method, and the copy in TCRdb shows in-frame clones only, minus some. The data contain about 82,000 clones, over 90% of them seen just once; the ten biggest clones take up 0.37%. CDR1 and CDR2 (germline): MNHEY, SMNVEV (reference sequence). V shed 2 bases and J shed 3 bases, with 14 bases lying between them. This CDR3 has 15 residues. The sample comprised T cells isolated from PBMCs. The chain joins TRBV27 to TRBJ2-7, with a possible D match to TRBD2 (5 bases). This TCR was recovered from a human donor in good health. The CDR3 nucleotides are TGTGCCAGCAGTTTAGTACATGGTGGAGGCTACGAGCAGTACTTC. This translates into CASSLVHGGGYEQYF.